This is a list of T cell receptor beta chains from one sample in a study of control samples from healthy donors and cancer patients. Data came from immunoSEQ multiplex PCR; TCRdb stores just in-frame clones and leaves some out. This table holds about 160,000 clones, around 94% found once. Sample: PBMCs. These receptors came from a man in his 60s with colorectal cancer. Both conserved end residues are part of each CDR3. A D gene is named only where the DNA matches it firmly. Size values are once, few and many counts, or a class for expanded clones, and some rows have none.

-	TRBD1	14	TRBV5-1	TRBJ1-6	CASSLGQGNSPLHF
-	-	15	TRBV15	TRBJ1-5	CATRPRAGSNQPQHF
-	-	14	TRBV29-1	TRBJ2-3	CSVAPGATTDTQYF
-	-	13	TRBV19	TRBJ2-3	CASSMPESDTQYF
-	TRBD1	15	TRBV3-1/TRBV3-2	TRBJ2-2	CASSPGQGAVEELFF
-	-	13	TRBV4-3	TRBJ2-3	CASSQDRTDTQYF
-	-	11	TRBV29-1	TRBJ2-7	CSVGLDGEQYF
-	-	11	TRBV30	TRBJ1-1	CAWSTNTEAFF
-	-	15	TRBV10-2	TRBJ1-5	CASSESRDGNQPQHF
-	-	12	TRBV29-1	TRBJ2-2	CSVWGTTGELFF
once	-	18	TRBV21-1	TRBJ1-1	CASRHTSGAGLSNTEAFF
-	TRBD1	16	TRBV6-5	TRBJ1-4	CASSSGQGQGNEKLFF
-	TRBD1	15	TRBV6-6	TRBJ1-5	CASRPTGVPNQPQHF
once	TRBD1	14	TRBV5-4	TRBJ1-6	CASSLDRGNSPLHF
-	TRBD1	15	TRBV27	TRBJ2-7	CASSLMGTGTYEQYF
-	TRBD2	16	TRBV7-2	TRBJ2-5	CASSLTSGGARETQYF
-	TRBD2	15	TRBV5-4	TRBJ2-7	CASSLGGGPTYEQYF
-	-	14	TRBV6-5	TRBJ2-1	CASSPGGRINEQFF
once	-	15	TRBV7-2	TRBJ2-3	CASSLNMMGTDTQYF
once	TRBD1	17	TRBV7-8	TRBJ1-4	CASSLRDRTTTNEKLFF
-	-	15	TRBV9	TRBJ1-1	CASSPPRGRGTEAFF
once	-	13	TRBV12-3/TRBV12-4	TRBJ2-1	CASSLYSYNEQFF
once	-	13	TRBV15	TRBJ1-3	CATRGQPGNTIYF
-	-	13	TRBV6-6	TRBJ2-1	CASSYSIQAEQFF
once	TRBD1	15	TRBV25-1	TRBJ1-2	CASSEPGRTGHGYTF
-	TRBD1	14	TRBV19	TRBJ2-5	CASSAGQGIGTQYF
-	TRBD2	19	TRBV7-9	TRBJ2-3	CASSLKPSTRGGAVDTQYF
-	TRBD1	16	TRBV5-4	TRBJ2-3	CASSLRGTEGTDTQYF
-	-	11	TRBV5-4	TRBJ2-1	CASSLANEQFF
-	-	14	TRBV5-1	TRBJ1-1	CASSFGDENTEAFF